The clone carrying this T cell receptor (beta chain) appeared many times. No antigen is known for it. These data belong to a study of T cells in Graves' hyperthyroidism and ophthalmopathy. In the study overall: It was at initial diagnosis, before any treatment, that peripheral blood was collected.

Thyroid ultrasound and orbital computed tomography, with clinical symptoms and serum thyroxine and TRAb, informed diagnoses. Study-level points and caveats: It was a median roughly six months before onset that the model predicted ophthalmopathy. Appearing also in blood were most of the thyroid clonotypes expanded above 0.001.

The CDR3 contains 18 residues. J gave up 7 bases and V 1 base, and 18 bases lay outside the gene matches. Germline CDR1 is DFQATT and CDR2 is SNEGSKA (reference sequence). Amplified regions were TCR beta CDR3 sequences from RNA transcripts. HTBI primers were employed in a first-round RT-PCR of the TCR CDR3. One entry per CDR3 protein, called by TCRdb with MiXCR from the multiplex PCR reads. The sample carries some 500,000 distinct CDR3 sequences, 15% to 20% recorded once. Input material: blood. The sequence was obtained from a woman aged 25 to 45 with Graves' ophthalmopathy. The chain employs TRBV20-1 and TRBJ2-1; 8 bases are shared with TRBD2. Here the CDR3 DNA reads TGCAGTGCTAGAGGAGGTTCCGGGACTAGTAGGGATGATAATGAGCAGTTCTTC. Translation gives CSARGGSGTSRDDNEQFF.